These 23 T cell receptor beta chains came from one sample sequenced in a study of T cells and copy number aberrations in small-cell lung cancer. Only in-frame clones appear in the TCRdb table, and some are missing; sequencing was by immunoSEQ multiplex PCR. The table lists 2,500 to 4,000 clones, 90% of them singletons. Source material: normal tissue next to the tumor. The receptor source for this set is a man over 45 with small cell lung cancer.

The chain uses TRBV2 and TRBJ2-3; D possibly corresponds to TRBD1 (6 bases). CDR3 length equals 13 residues. V lost 4 bases, J lost 6 bases, and 11 bases lay in between. In germline, CDR1 is SNHLY, CDR2 FYNNEI. CDR3: CASSVYREDTQYF. In DNA form, the CDR3 reads TGTGCCAGCAGTGTGTACAGGGAGGATACGCAGTATTTT.

The rearrangement joins TRBV2 to TRBJ1-4; 7 nucleotides match TRBD1. The CDR3 has 13 residues. Germline V lookup: CDR1 SNHLY, CDR2 FYNNEI. V lost 0 bases and J lost 8; bases outside the gene matches: 0. This CDR3 reads CASSEATGEKLFF. In nucleotides, the CDR3 is TGTGCCAGCAGTGAAGCGACAGGGGAAAAACTGTTTTTT.

The chain joins TRBV6-4 to TRBJ2-2; a weak D match, TRBD2 (5 bases). The germline CDR1 and CDR2 sequences are MRHNA and SNTAGT. The CDR3 has 13 amino acids. The ends were cut back, 4 bases at V and 4 bases at J, with 7 bases in the middle. The CDR3: CASSAGSTGELFF. CDR3 DNA sequence: TGTGCCAGCAGTGCTGGGAGCACCGGGGAGCTGTTTTTT.

The chain links TRBV6-1 to TRBJ2-2; either TRBD1 or TRBD2 may fit D (5 bases each). Germline V lookup: CDR1 MNHNS, CDR2 SASEGT. The CDR3 spans 14 residues. The V end was cut by 4 bases, the J end by 3 bases, with 9 bases between. CDR3 sequence: CASSGGSDTGELFF. CDR3 coding DNA: TGTGCCAGCAGTGGGGGGAGCGACACCGGGGAGCTGTTTTTT.

V gene TRBV4-3 combines with J gene TRBJ1-3; D remains ambiguous. This CDR3 is 15 amino acids long. Trimming pared 0 bases from V and 2 bases from J, leaving 8 bases between. CDR1 LGHNA and CDR2 YSLEER come from the germline V gene. Here the CDR3 DNA reads TGCGCCAGCAGCCAAGATGGCCTCACTGGAAACACCATATATTTT. It is translated as CASSQDGLTGNTIYF.

This clone has more than one count but fewer than ten. This sequence joins TRBV29-1 and TRBJ2-1; the D is unclear. The CDR3 is made up of 13 amino acids. The germline gives CDR1 SQVTM, CDR2 ANQGSEA. The ends were cut back, 1 base at V and 5 bases at J, with 9 bases in the middle. CDR3 bases: TGCAGCGTTGAAGGGACGGTAAACAATGAGCAGTTCTTC. Protein product: CSVEGTVNNEQFF.

The chain carries TRBV6-1 and TRBJ2-3; D not certain. In germline, CDR1 is MNHNS, CDR2 SASEGT. V lost 9 bases to trimming and J lost 0 bases, with 10 bases between them. The CDR3 has 13 residues. As DNA, the CDR3 is TGTGCCAGTCGACGGACCAGCACAGATACGCAGTATTTT. It yields the protein CASRRTSTDTQYF.

The J gene is TRBJ2-7, the V gene TRBV29-1, with D possibly matching TRBD2 (6 bases). The germline V and J ends were trimmed by 6 bases and 6 bases, with 18 bases remaining between them. CDR1 and CDR2 from the germline V gene are SQVTM and ANQGSEA. The CDR3 is 13 amino acids. The CDR3 DNA reads as TGCAGCGTCTTGACTAGTTCGATGGGCGAGCAGTACTTC. It specifies CSVLTSSMGEQYF.

The genes are TRBV25-1 and TRBJ2-1, with D perhaps TRBD2 (6 bases). V gave up 7 bases and J gave up 12 bases, with 13 bases separating them. CDR3 length: 11 residues. The germline gives CDR1 MGHDK, CDR2 SYGVNS. The CDR3 region has the DNA TGTGCCAGCACCTACCGGGAGCTGCAGTTCTTC. It specifies CASTYRELQFF.

The chain carries TRBV5-5 and TRBJ2-2; D is unresolved. With 4 bases removed from V and 0 bases from J, the gap between germline ends came to 10 bases. The CDR3 totals 15 residues. Germline CDR1 reads SGHKS; CDR2 reads YYEKEE (reference sequence). The CDR3 DNA reads TGTGCCAGCAGCCAAGGACCTTCGAACACCGGGGAGCTGTTTTTT. Amino acids: CASSQGPSNTGELFF.

This rearrangement joins TRBV30 to TRBJ2-3; no definite D call. The CDR3 has 13 amino acids. The germline V gene encodes CDR1 GTSNPN and CDR2 SVGIG (reference sequence). V lost 3 bases and J 4 bases, leaving 11 bases between the germline ends. CDR3 sequence reads: CAWSVGWADTQYF. The DNA for the CDR3 is TGTGCCTGGAGCGTAGGTTGGGCAGATACGCAGTATTTT.

J is TRBJ1-1 and V is TRBV4-3, with D tentatively TRBD1 (5 bases). The CDR3 length is 13 residues. V was cut by 4 bases and J by 1 base, with 7 bases left in between. Germline values: CDR1 LGHNA, CDR2 YSLEER. The CDR3 nucleotides read TGCGCCAGCAGCCCGGACAAGAACACTGAAGCTTTCTTT. It specifies CASSPDKNTEAFF.

The chain couples TRBV6-7 to TRBJ2-1; D tentatively fits TRBD1 or TRBD2 (5 bases each). TRBV6-7 is identified as an open reading frame with a role that is uncertain. CDR3 size: 13 residues. Trimming removed 6 bases at V and 7 bases at J, with 13 bases between. The CDR3 DNA sequence: TGTGCCAGCAGCAACATAGGGGAGAATGAGCAGTTCTTC. Its translation: CASSNIGENEQFF.

The CDR3 reads CTSSPAGASGTNAGDTQYF. CDR3 sequence (DNA): TGCACCAGCAGCCCTGCCGGGGCTAGCGGGACCAACGCCGGAGATACGCAGTATTTT. This chain joins TRBV1 and TRBJ2-3; the D call in the table, TRBD2, was not verified against the DNA. TRBV1 is given as a pseudogene. This CDR3 is 19 amino acids long.

V usage is TRBV9 and J usage is TRBJ2-3, with 8 positions matching TRBD2. The CDR3 consists of 15 residues. Germline trimming cut 2 bases from V and 1 base from J; bases unmatched to any gene: 3. Germline V gene lookup returns CDR1 SGDLS and CDR2 YYNGEE. CDR3 protein: CASSVSGDGTDTQYF. The CDR3 DNA follows: TGTGCCAGCAGCGTTAGCGGGGACGGCACAGATACGCAGTATTTT.

J is TRBJ1-2 and V is TRBV6-5; D may be TRBD1 (5 bases). Germline values: CDR1 MNHEY, CDR2 SVGAGI. The CDR3 is 12 residues long. Trimming took off 5 bases at V and 3 bases at J, with 7 bases between the two ends. The CDR3 is CASSKTDYGYTF. DNA for the CDR3: TGTGCCAGCAGTAAGACAGACTATGGCTACACCTTC.

This sequence joins TRBV6-6 and TRBJ2-1, with a tentative D call TRBD2 (6 bases). This CDR3 region has 12 residues. The germline gives CDR1 MNHNY, CDR2 SVGAGI (reference sequence). Trimming removed 5 bases at V and 7 bases at J, with 9 bases between. CDR3 protein: CASSPLANEQFF. CDR3 nucleotide sequence: TGTGCCAGCAGTCCCCTAGCGAATGAGCAGTTCTTC.

The genes are TRBV2 and TRBJ2-7, with D perhaps matching TRBD2 (6 bases). Trimming left V 6 bases short and J 3 bases short, with 12 bases between. The CDR3 spans 13 residues. Per germline, CDR1 SNHLY and CDR2 FYNNEI. DNA of the CDR3: TGTGCCAGCAGACTAGCAGCAAGCTACGAGCAGTACTTC. Its translation: CASRLAASYEQYF.

This clone was seen only a few times. This chain links TRBV7-2 with TRBJ2-7; D gene ambiguous. The germline V gene has CDR1 SGHTA and CDR2 FQGNSA. CDR3 length: 14 residues. V was cut by 2 bases and J by 3 bases, with 11 bases left in between. The CDR3 nucleotides read TGTGCCAGCAGCTTAAGGGTTGCAAACTACGAGCAGTACTTC. Encoded protein: CASSLRVANYEQYF.

The chain couples TRBV25-1 to TRBJ2-7, with 12 bases identical to TRBD1. The CDR3 covers 18 residues. V shed 1 base, J shed 7 bases, and the junction held 14 bases outside the gene matches. Looked up from germline, CDR1 is MGHDK and CDR2 is SYGVNS. The CDR3: CASSESGTGGSRLREQYF. The CDR3 DNA sequence: TGTGCCAGCAGTGAATCCGGGACAGGGGGCTCAAGGTTAAGGGAGCAGTACTTC.

The rearrangement links TRBV5-6 to TRBJ2-3; 8 bases line up with TRBD2. From germline, CDR1 is SGHDT and CDR2 YYEEEE. CDR3 size: 16 residues. J gave up 5 bases and V 4 bases, and 12 bases lay outside the gene matches. This CDR3 reads CASSPASGLAVDTQYF. The DNA for the CDR3 is TGTGCCAGCAGCCCCGCATCAGGACTAGCAGTAGATACGCAGTATTTT.

This clone is termed large. Different DNA sequences within this sample yield the same CDR3. The chain couples TRBV25-1 to TRBJ2-7; no clear D. Trimming took off 4 bases at V and 0 bases at J, with 4 bases between the two ends. Germline CDR1 is MGHDK and CDR2 is SYGVNS. CDR3 length equals 12 residues. The CDR3 nucleotides are TGTGCCAGCAGTGTCAGCTCCTACGAGCAGTACTTC. Its protein product is CASSVSSYEQYF.

The chain links TRBV30 to TRBJ1-4, with D possibly being TRBD1 (5 bases). V lost 6 bases to trimming and J lost 4 bases, with 15 bases between them. The germline gives CDR1 GTSNPN, CDR2 SVGIG (reference sequence). CDR3 length: 14 residues. The CDR3 loop reads CACLPGTRNEKLFF. CDR3 in DNA: TGTGCCTGCCTCCCCGGGACCCGTAATGAAAAACTGTTTTTT. Drawing the rest from reference TRBV30 and TRBJ1-4, the complete variable domain is SQTIHQWPATLVQPVGSPLSLECTVEGTSNPNLYWYRQAAGRGLQLLFYSVGIGQISSEVPQNLSASRPQDRQFILSSKKLLLSDSGFYLCACLPGTRNEKLFFGSGTQLSVL.